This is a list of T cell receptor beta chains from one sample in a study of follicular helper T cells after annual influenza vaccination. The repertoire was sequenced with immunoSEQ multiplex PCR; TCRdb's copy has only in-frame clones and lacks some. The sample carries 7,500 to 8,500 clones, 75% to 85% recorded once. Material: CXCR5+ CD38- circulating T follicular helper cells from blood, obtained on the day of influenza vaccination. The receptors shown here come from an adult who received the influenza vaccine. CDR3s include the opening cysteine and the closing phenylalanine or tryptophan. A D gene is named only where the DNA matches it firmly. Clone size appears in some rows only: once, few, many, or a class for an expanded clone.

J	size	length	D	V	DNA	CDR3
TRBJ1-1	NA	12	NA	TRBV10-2	TGCGCCAGCCGCCGGGGGGACACTGAAGCTTTCTTT	CASRRGDTEAFF
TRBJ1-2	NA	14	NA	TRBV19	TGTGCCAGTAGCGTCCGGGACACCTCCCGTGGCTACACCTTC	CASSVRDTSRGYTF
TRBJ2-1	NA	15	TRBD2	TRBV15	TGTGCCACCAGCATGGTGGGGGGGACTTCGGATGAGCAGTTCTTC	CATSMVGGTSDEQFF
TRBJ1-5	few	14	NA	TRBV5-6	TGTGCCAGCAGCTTATTGGGGGGCGATCAGCCCCAGCATTTT	CASSLLGGDQPQHF
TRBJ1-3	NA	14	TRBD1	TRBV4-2	TGTGCCAGCAGCCAGAGGGACAGGGGAAACACCATATATTTT	CASSQRDRGNTIYF
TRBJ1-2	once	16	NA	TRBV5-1	TGCGCCAGCAGCTTGTGGGGGGGGCCCACAGGGTCTGGCTACACCTTC	CASSLWGGPTGSGYTF
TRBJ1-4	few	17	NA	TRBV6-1	TGTGCCAGCAGTGAAGCGCATGGGTCCGGGCGACTCGAAAAACTGTTTTTT	CASSEAHGSGRLEKLFF
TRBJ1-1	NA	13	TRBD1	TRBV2	TGTGCCAGCACCCCGACAGGGGGGAAAGAAGCTTTCTTT	CASTPTGGKEAFF
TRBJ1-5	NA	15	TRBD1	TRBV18	TGTGCCAGCTCACGACTACAGGGGGAAAATCAGCCCCAGCATTTT	CASSRLQGENQPQHF
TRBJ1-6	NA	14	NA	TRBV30	TGTGCCTGCGCCAGGGGCTCCTATAATTCACCCCTCCACTTT	CACARGSYNSPLHF
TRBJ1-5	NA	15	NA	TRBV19	TGTGCCAGTAGTATTGCGGGGAAAAGCAATCAGCCCCAGCATTTT	CASSIAGKSNQPQHF
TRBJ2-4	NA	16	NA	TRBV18	TGTGCCAGCTCACCACCTGCCGGTGTAGCCAAAAACATTCAGTACTTC	CASSPPAGVAKNIQYF
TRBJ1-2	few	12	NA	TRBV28	TGTGCCAGCAGTTTGGCAGGTTACGGCTACACCTTC	CASSLAGYGYTF
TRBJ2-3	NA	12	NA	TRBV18	TGTGCCAGCTCACCATGGGAGGATACGCAGTATTTT	CASSPWEDTQYF
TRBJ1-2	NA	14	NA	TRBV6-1	TGTGCCAGCAACGAAAGGTCGTCGGGGGCCGGCTACACCTTC	CASNERSSGAGYTF
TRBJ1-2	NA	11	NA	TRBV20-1	TGCAGTGCCAAAGACAACTATGGCTACACCTTC	CSAKDNYGYTF
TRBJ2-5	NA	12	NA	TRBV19	TGTGCCAGTGCGGGTTCCCAAGAGACCCAGTACTTC	CASAGSQETQYF
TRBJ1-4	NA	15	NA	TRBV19	TGTGCCAGTAGTCCCCCCTCAGGTCTCGGGGGAAAACTGTTTTTT	CASSPPSGLGGKLFF
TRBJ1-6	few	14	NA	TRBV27	TGTGCCAGCCCCAAGGGTCCCCTCGGGTCACCCCTCCACTTT	CASPKGPLGSPLHF
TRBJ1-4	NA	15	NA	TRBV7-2	TGTGCCAGCAGCTTAGTTACCCAGTCTGGTGAAAAACTGTTTTTT	CASSLVTQSGEKLFF
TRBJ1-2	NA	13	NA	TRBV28	TGTGCCAGCAGTTTAAGACAGAATTATGGCTACACCTTC	CASSLRQNYGYTF
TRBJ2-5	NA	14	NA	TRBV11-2	TGTGCCAGCAGCTTAGATCCCCAAAGCGGGACCCAGTACTTC	CASSLDPQSGTQYF
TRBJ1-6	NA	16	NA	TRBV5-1	TGCGCCAGCAGCTTGGGGTTAGACAAAAGTAATTCACCCCTCCACTTT	CASSLGLDKSNSPLHF
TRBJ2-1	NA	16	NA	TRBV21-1	TGTGCCAGCAGCAAATCAGCCGGGACAGGGTCGTCTGAGCAGTTCTTC	CASSKSAGTGSSEQFF
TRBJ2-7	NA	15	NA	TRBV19	TGTGCCAGTAGTATTACGGGGGCAGGCCGTTACGAGCAGTACTTC	CASSITGAGRYEQYF
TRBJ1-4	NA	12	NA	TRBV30	TGTGCCTGGGGACAGCTTAATGAAAAACTGTTTTTT	CAWGQLNEKLFF
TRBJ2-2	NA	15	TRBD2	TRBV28	TGTGCCAGCAAAAGCGGGGGAACGAACACCGGGGAGCTGTTTTTT	CASKSGGTNTGELFF
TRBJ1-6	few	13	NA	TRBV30	TGTGCCTGGAGTCCAAGACCTTCGGGGACCCTCCACTTT	CAWSPRPSGTLHF
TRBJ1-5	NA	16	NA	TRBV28	TGTGCCAGCAGTTCCCCTGTAGTAGGTGGCAATCAGCCCCAGCATTTT	CASSSPVVGGNQPQHF
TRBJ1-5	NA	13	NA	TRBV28	TGTGCTGGAGGGGGTCGGGCGGGTCAGCCCCAGCATTTT	CAGGGRAGQPQHF
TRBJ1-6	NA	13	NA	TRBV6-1	TGTGCCAGCAGTGAGGGCAGGAATTCACCCCTCCACTTT	CASSEGRNSPLHF
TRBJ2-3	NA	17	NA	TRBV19	TGTGCCAGTAGCCCCTCAGGGGCAGGGGCTATCACAGATACGCAGTATTTT	CASSPSGAGAITDTQYF
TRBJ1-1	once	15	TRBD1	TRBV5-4	TGTGCCAGCAGCTCCCGGGACAGGGCTCTCACTGAAGCTTTCTTT	CASSSRDRALTEAFF
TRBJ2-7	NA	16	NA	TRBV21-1	TGTGCCAGCAGCGGGCAGAGGGGGCTATCGGGGCGCGAGCAGTACTTC	CASSGQRGLSGREQYF
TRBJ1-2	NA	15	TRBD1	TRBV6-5	TGTGCCAGCAGTCTAAAGGAGACAGGGGATTATGGCTACACCTTC	CASSLKETGDYGYTF
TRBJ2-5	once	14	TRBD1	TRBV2	TGTGCCAGCAGTGTCGACAGGGGGTTTGAGACCCAGTACTTC	CASSVDRGFETQYF
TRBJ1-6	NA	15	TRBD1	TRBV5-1	TGCGCCAGCAGCTTACTGGACAGGATGAATTCACCCCTCCACTTT	CASSLLDRMNSPLHF
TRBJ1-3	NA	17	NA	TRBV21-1	TGTGCCAGCAGGAAAGAGATGCTACAACACGCACGAAACACCATATATTTT	CASRKEMLQHARNTIYF
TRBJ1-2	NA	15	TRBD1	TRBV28	TGTGCCAGCAGAGACAGGGGGCGGGGTGGCTATGGCTACACCTTC	CASRDRGRGGYGYTF
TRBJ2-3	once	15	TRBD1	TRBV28	TGTGCCAGCAGTTTATGGACAGGGGGGACAGATACGCAGTATTTT	CASSLWTGGTDTQYF
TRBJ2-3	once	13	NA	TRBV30	TGTGCCGGGGGAGCCCGGTACACAGATACGCAGTATTTT	CAGGARYTDTQYF
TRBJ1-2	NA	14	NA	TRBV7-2	TGTGCCAGCAGCCCCCGCCATAGTAGCTATGGCTACACCTTC	CASSPRHSSYGYTF
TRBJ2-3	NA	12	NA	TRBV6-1	TGTGCCAGCAGTGAATGGTTCGTAAGCGAGTATTTT	CASSEWFVSEYF
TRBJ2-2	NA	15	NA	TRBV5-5	TGTGCCAGCAGCTTGAGACAGGCGAACACCGGGGAGCTGTTTTTT	CASSLRQANTGELFF
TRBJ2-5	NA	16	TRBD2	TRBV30	TGTGCCTGGAGTGTAGGCGGGGCGGGGGGGCCCGAGACCCAGTACTTC	CAWSVGGAGGPETQYF
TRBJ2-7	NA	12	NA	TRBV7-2	TGTGCCAGCACCAACAGGGACCACGAGCAGTACTTC	CASTNRDHEQYF
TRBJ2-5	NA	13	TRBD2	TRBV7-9	TGTGCCAGCAGCTTTACTAGCGGGGTGACCCAGTACTTC	CASSFTSGVTQYF
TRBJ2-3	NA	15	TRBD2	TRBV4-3	TGCGCCAGCAGCCAATACGGACTAGCCTCAGATACGCAGTATTTT	CASSQYGLASDTQYF
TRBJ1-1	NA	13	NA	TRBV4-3	TGCGCCAGCAGCCAAGAATTGAACACTGAAGCTTTCTTT	CASSQELNTEAFF
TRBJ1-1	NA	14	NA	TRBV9	TGTGCCAGCAGCGTAGGCGGGGAGGACACTGAAGCTTTCTTT	CASSVGGEDTEAFF
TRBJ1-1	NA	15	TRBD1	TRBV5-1	TGCGCCAGCAGCTTACATGGGACAGGGGACACTGAAGCTTTCTTT	CASSLHGTGDTEAFF
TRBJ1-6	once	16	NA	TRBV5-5	TGTGCCAGCAGCAAACAACCCAGCTCCTATAATTCACCCCTCCACTTT	CASSKQPSSYNSPLHF
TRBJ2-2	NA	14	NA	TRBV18	TGTGCCAGCTCACCACGATCTAACACCGGGGAGCTGTTTTTT	CASSPRSNTGELFF
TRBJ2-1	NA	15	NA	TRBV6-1	TGTGCCAGCAGTGAAGGCGGTAGAGCCTACAATGAGCAGTTCTTC	CASSEGGRAYNEQFF
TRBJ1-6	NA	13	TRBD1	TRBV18	TGTGCCAGCATGGGACAGTATAATTCACCCCTCCACTTT	CASMGQYNSPLHF